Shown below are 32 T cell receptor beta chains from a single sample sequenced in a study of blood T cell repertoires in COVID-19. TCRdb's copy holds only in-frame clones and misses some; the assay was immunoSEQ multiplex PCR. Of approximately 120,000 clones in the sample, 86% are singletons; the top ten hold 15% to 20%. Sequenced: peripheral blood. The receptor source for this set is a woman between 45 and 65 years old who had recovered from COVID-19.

DNA for the CDR3: TGTGCCAGCAGTGCCCAGGCGGGTTTAGACATTCAGTACTTC. This encodes CASSAQAGLDIQYF. V usage is TRBV6-2 or TRBV6-3 and J usage is TRBJ2-4; perhaps TRBD2 as D (5 bases). This CDR3 spans 14 amino acids. Per the germline V gene, CDR1 is MNHEY and CDR2 is SVGEGT. Trimming removed 5 bases at V and 8 bases at J, with 16 bases between.

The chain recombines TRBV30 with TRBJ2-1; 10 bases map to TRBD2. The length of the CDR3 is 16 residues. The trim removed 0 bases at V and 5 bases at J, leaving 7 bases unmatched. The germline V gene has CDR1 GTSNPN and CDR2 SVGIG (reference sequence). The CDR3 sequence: CAWSVLGLADDNEQFF. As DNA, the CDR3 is TGTGCCTGGAGTGTACTCGGACTAGCGGATGACAATGAGCAGTTCTTC. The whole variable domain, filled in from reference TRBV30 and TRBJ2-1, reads SQTIHQWPATLVQPVGSPLSLECTVEGTSNPNLYWYRQAAGRGLQLLFYSVGIGQISSEVPQNLSASRPQDRQFILSSKKLLLSDSGFYLCAWSVLGLADDNEQFFGPGTRLTVL.

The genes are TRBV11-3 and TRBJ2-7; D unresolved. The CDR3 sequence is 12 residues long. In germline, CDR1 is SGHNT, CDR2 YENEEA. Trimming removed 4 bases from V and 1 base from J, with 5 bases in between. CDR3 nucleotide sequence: TGTGCCAGCAGCTCCCAATCCTACGAGCAGTACTTC. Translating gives CASSSQSYEQYF.

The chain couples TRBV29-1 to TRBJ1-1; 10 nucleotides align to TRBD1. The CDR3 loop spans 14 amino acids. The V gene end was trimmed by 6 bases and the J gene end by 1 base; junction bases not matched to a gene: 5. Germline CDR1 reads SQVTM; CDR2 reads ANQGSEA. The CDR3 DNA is TGCAGCGTGTTCCGGGACAGGGGGAACACTGAAGCTTTCTTT. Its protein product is CSVFRDRGNTEAFF. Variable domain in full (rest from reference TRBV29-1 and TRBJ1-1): SAVISQKPSRDICQRGTSLTIQCQVDSQVTMMFWYRQQPGQSLTLIATANQGSEATYESGFVIDKFPISRPNLTFSTLTVSNMSPEDSSIYLCSVFRDRGNTEAFFGQGTRLTVV.

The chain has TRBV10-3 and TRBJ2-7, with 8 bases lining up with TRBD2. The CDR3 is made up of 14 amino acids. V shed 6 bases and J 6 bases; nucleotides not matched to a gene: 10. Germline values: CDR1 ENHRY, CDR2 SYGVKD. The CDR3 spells CAISDSKSGSEQYF. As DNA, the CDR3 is TGTGCCATCAGCGACTCTAAGAGCGGGAGCGAGCAGTACTTC.

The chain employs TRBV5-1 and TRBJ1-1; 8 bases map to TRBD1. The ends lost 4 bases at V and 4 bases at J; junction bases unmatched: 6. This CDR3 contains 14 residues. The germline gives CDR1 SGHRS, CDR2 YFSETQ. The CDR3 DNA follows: TGCGCCAGCAGCCGTCAGGGGGCCTCCACTGAAGCTTTCTTT. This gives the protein CASSRQGASTEAFF.

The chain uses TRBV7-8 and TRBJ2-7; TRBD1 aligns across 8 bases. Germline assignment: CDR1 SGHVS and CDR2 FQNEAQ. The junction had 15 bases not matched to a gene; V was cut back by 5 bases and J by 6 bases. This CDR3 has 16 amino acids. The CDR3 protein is CASSRPSGQVLSEQYF. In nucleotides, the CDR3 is TGTGCCAGCAGCAGACCGTCGGGACAGGTTCTATCCGAGCAGTACTTC.

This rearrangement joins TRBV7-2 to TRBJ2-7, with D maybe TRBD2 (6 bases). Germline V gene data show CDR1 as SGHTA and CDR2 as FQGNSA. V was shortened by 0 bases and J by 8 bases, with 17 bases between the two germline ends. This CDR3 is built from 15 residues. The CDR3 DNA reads TGTGCCAGCAGCTTAGCGCCGGGGGTCGAGCGAAAGCAGTACTTC. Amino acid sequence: CASSLAPGVERKQYF.

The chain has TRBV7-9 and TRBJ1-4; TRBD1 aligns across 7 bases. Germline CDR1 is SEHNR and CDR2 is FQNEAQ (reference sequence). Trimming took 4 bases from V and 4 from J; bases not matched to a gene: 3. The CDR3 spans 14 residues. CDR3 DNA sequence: TGTGCCAGCAGCTCCTGGGACAGTAATGAAAAACTGTTTTTT. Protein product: CASSSWDSNEKLFF.

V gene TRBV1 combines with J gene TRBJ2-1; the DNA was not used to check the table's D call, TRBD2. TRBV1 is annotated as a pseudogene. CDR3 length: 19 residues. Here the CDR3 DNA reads TGCACCAGCAGCCAAGATCCTAGCGGGAGTCTCCACTCCTACAATGAGCAGTTCTTC. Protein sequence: CTSSQDPSGSLHSYNEQFF.

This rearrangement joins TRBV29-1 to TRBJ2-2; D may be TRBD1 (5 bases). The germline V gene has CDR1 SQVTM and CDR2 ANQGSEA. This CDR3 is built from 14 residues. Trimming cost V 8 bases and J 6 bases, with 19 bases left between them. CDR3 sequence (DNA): TGCAGCCCCAAAGGGGCACATCCCCCCGGGGAGCTGTTTTTT. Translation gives CSPKGAHPPGELFF.

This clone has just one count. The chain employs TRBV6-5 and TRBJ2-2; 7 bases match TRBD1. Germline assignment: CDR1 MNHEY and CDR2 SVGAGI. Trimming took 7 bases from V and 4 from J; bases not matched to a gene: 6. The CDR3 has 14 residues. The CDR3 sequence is CASILGQTTGELFF. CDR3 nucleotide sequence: TGTGCCAGCATCCTGGGACAGACCACCGGGGAGCTGTTTTTT.

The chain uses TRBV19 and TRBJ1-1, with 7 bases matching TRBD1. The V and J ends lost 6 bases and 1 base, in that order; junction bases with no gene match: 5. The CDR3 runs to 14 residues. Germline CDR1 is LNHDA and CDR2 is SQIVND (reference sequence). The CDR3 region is CASSPDRTNTEAFF. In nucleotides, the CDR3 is TGTGCCAGTAGCCCGGACAGGACGAACACTGAAGCTTTCTTT.

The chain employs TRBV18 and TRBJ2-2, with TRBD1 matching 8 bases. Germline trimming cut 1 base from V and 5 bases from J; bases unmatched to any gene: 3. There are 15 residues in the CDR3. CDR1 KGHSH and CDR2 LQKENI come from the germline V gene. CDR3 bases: TGTGCCAGCTCACCACAATGGACAGGGACCGGGGAGCTGTTTTTT. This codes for CASSPQWTGTGELFF.

CDR3 sequence: CASFWSPEAFF. CDR3 bases: TGTGCCAGCTTCTGGAGCCCTGAAGCTTTCTTT. The genes are TRBV2 and TRBJ1-1; D uncertain. The CDR3 runs 11 residues. Germline CDR1 reads SNHLY; CDR2 reads FYNNEI. V lost 8 bases and J lost 6, with 10 bases in between. Full variable domain (remainder filled in from reference TRBV2 and TRBJ1-1): EPEVTQTPSHQVTQMGQEVILRCVPISNHLYFYWYRQILGQKVEFLVSFYNNEISEKSEIFDDQFSVERPDGSNFTLKIRSTKLEDSAMYFCASFWSPEAFFGQGTRLTVV.

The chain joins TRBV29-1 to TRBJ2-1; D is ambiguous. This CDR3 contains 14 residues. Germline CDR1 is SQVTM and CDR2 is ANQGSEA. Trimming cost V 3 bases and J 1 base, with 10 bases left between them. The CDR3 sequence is CSVDLRKSYNEQFF. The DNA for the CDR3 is TGCAGCGTTGATCTGAGAAAATCCTACAATGAGCAGTTCTTC.

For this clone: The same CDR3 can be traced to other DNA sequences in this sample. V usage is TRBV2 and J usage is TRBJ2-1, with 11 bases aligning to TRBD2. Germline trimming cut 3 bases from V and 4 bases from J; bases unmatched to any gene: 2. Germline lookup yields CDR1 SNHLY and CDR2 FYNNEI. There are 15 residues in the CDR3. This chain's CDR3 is CASSEGLAVYNEQFF. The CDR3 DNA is TGTGCCAGCAGTGAGGGACTAGCGGTATACAATGAGCAGTTCTTC.

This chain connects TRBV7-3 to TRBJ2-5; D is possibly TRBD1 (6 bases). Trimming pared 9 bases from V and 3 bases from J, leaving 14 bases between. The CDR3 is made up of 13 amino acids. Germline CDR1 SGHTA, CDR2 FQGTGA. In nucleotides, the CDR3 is TGTGCCAGTTCCAGGGGCCGGGAAGAGACCCAGTACTTC. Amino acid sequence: CASSRGREETQYF.

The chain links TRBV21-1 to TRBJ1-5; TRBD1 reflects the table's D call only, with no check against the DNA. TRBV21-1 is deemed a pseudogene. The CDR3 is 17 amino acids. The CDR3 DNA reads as TGTGCCAGCACCCCCTTCGGACAGTCCCATAGCAATCAGCCCCAGCATTTT. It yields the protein CASTPFGQSHSNQPQHF.

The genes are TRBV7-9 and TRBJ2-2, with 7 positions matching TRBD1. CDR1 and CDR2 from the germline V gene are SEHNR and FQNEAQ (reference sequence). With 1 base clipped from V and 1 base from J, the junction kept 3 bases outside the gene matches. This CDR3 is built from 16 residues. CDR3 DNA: TGTGCCAGCAGCTTAGGGACAGGCCTGAACACCGGGGAGCTGTTTTTT. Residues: CASSLGTGLNTGELFF.

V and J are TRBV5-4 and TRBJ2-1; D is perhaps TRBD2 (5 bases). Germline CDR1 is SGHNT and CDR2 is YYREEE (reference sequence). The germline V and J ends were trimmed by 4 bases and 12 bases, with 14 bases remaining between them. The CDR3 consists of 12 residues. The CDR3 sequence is CASSQERGGQFF. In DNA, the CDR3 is TGTGCCAGCAGCCAGGAACGGGGTGGGCAGTTCTTC.

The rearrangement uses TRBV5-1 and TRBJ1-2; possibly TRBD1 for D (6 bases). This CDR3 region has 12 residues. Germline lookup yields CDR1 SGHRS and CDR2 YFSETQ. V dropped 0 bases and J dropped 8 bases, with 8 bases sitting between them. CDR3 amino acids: CASSLGTEGYTF. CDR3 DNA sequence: TGCGCCAGCAGCTTGGGGACAGAGGGCTACACCTTC.

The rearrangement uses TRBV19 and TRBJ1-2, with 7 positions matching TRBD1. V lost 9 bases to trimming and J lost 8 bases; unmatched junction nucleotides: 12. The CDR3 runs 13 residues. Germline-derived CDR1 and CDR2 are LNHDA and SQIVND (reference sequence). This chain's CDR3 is CASLSTGDRGYTF. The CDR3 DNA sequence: TGTGCCAGCTTAAGCACAGGGGATAGGGGCTACACCTTC. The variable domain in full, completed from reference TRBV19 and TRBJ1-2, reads DGGITQSPKYLFRKEGQNVTLSCEQNLNHDAMYWYRQDPGQGLRLIYYSQIVNDFQKGDIAEGYSVSREKKESFPLTVTSAQKNPTAFYLCASLSTGDRGYTFGSGTRLTVV.

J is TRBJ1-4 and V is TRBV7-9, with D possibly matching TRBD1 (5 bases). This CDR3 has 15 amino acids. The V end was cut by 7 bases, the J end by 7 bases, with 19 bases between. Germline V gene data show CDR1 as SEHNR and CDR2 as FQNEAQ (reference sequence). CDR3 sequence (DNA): TGTGCCAGCACCTCCCTTACGGCGGGGGGTGAAAAACTGTTTTTT. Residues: CASTSLTAGGEKLFF.

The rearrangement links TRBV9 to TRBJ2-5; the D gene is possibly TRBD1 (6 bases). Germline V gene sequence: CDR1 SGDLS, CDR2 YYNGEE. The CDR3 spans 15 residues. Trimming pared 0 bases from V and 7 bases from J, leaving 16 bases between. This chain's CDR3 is CASSVDEDSRGTQYF. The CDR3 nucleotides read TGTGCCAGCAGCGTAGATGAGGACAGTAGGGGGACCCAGTACTTC.

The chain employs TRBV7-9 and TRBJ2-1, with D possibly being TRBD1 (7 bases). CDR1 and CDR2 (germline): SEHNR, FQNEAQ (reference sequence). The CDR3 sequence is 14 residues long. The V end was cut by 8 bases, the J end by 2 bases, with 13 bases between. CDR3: CASRSGGPYNEQFF. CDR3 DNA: TGTGCCAGCCGATCAGGGGGGCCCTACAATGAGCAGTTCTTC.

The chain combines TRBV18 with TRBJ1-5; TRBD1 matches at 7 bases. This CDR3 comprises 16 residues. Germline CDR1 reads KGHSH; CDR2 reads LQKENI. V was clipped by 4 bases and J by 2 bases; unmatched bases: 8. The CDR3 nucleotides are TGTGCCAGCTCACGTACAGGGGACGGGGGCAATCAGCCCCAGCATTTT. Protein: CASSRTGDGGNQPQHF.

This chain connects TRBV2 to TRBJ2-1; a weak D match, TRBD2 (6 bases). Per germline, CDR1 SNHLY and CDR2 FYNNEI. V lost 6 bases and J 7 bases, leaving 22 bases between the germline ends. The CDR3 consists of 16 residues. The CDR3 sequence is CASSQERLVLRNEQFF. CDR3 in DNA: TGTGCCAGCAGCCAAGAAAGACTAGTCTTAAGGAATGAGCAGTTCTTC.

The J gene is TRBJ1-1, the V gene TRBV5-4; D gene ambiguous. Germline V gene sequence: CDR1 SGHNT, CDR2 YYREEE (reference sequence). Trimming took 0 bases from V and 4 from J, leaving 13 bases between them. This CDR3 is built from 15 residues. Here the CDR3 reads CASSLAVEIGTEAFF. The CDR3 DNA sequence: TGTGCCAGCAGCTTGGCGGTGGAGATAGGCACTGAAGCTTTCTTT.

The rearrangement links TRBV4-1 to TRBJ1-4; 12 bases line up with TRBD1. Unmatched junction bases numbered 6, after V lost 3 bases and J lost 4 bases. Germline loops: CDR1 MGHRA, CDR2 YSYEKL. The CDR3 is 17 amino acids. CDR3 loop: CASSQGQGARNNEKLFF. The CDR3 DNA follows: TGCGCCAGCAGCCAGGGACAGGGGGCTAGGAATAATGAAAAACTGTTTTTT.

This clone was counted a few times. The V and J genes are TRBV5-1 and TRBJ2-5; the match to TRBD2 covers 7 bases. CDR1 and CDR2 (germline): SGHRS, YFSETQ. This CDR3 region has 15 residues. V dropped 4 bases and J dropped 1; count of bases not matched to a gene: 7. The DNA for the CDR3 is TGCGCCAGCAGCACAAACACGGGGGGCCAAGAGACCCAGTACTTC. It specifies CASSTNTGGQETQYF.

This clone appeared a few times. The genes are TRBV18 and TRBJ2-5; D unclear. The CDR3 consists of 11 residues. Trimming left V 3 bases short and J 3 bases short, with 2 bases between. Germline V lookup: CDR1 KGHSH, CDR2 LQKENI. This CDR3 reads CASSPKETQYF. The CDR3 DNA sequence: TGTGCCAGCTCACCTAAAGAGACCCAGTACTTC.